This T cell receptor (beta chain) was documented in a study of blood T cell repertoires in COVID-19. Whole-study context: T cells, B-cell-depleted T cells, or PBMCs provided the cDNA or gDNA that served as material.

Sequencing was performed with immunoSEQ multiplex PCR; in TCRdb, only in-frame clones are kept and a portion is missing. The sample shows hundreds of thousands of clones, roughly 80% of them seen only once. V lost 3 bases and J lost 0, with 13 bases in between. This CDR3 is built from 17 residues. CDR1 and CDR2 from the germline V gene are SGHDT and YYEEEE. The V and J genes are TRBV5-6 and TRBJ2-6; a weak D match, TRBD2 (6 bases). Sample: peripheral blood. The TCR sequence derives from a woman aged 80 or older with active or convalescent COVID-19. The CDR3 sequence: CASSWREVTSGANVLTF. The DNA of the CDR3 is TGTGCCAGCAGCTGGAGGGAGGTTACCTCTGGGGCCAACGTCCTGACTTTC.